The 30 T cell receptor beta chains presented below share a single source sample, sequenced in a study of blood T cell repertoires in COVID-19. The assay was immunoSEQ multiplex PCR, and TCRdb's table has in-frame clones only and misses some. The sample gives 250,000 or so clones, around 89% of which show up once; 0.9% to 1% is in the top ten. Material for sequencing was peripheral blood. The receptor source for this set is a woman aged 40-49 years who had recovered from COVID-19.

The rearrangement links TRBV7-6 to TRBJ1-2, with 10 nucleotides matching TRBD1. The CDR3 contains 14 residues. The ends lost 3 bases at V and 5 bases at J; junction bases unmatched: 3. Germline V gene data show CDR1 as SGHVS and CDR2 as FNYEAQ. The CDR3: CASSLGDRGYGYTF. DNA for the CDR3: TGTGCCAGCAGCTTGGGGGACAGGGGATATGGCTACACCTTC.

The chain employs TRBV3-1 (or the pseudogene TRBV3-2) and TRBJ1-1; the match to TRBD1 covers 11 bases. V dropped 7 bases and J dropped 1; count of bases not matched to a gene: 2. Per germline, CDR1 LGHDT and CDR2 YNNKEL (reference sequence). The CDR3 contains 14 residues. Here the CDR3 reads CASTDRGRNTEAFF. CDR3 DNA: TGTGCCAGCACGGACAGGGGGCGGAACACTGAAGCTTTCTTT.

The J gene is TRBJ2-3, the V gene TRBV7-2, with D perhaps matching TRBD2 (6 bases). V was shortened by 6 bases and J by 4 bases, with 17 bases between the two germline ends. The CDR3 loop spans 15 amino acids. Per the germline V gene, CDR1 is SGHTA and CDR2 is FQGNSA. DNA for the CDR3: TGTGCCAGCAGGCCCGGAGGGGTGGGCCCAGATACGCAGTATTTT. This gives the protein CASRPGGVGPDTQYF.

CDR3 bases: TGTGCCAGCAGGGACAGCACGTATGGCTACACCTTC. It encodes CASRDSTYGYTF. This chain connects TRBV6-5 to TRBJ1-2; possible D gene TRBD1, 6 bases. Germline V lookup: CDR1 MNHEY, CDR2 SVGAGI. The CDR3 contains 12 residues. Trimming took off 6 bases at V and 5 bases at J, with 10 bases between the two ends.

The chain employs TRBV24-1 and TRBJ2-3, with TRBD2 identical over 7 bases. Germline CDR1 KGHDR, CDR2 SFDVKD. The CDR3 consists of 14 residues. With 4 bases clipped from V and 4 bases from J, the junction kept 4 bases outside the gene matches. CDR3 DNA: TGTGCCACCAGTGAACGACTAGCTTCAGATACGCAGTATTTT. Translating gives CATSERLASDTQYF.

This chain joins TRBV20-1 and TRBJ1-2, with a possible D match to TRBD1 (5 bases). The CDR3 spans 12 residues. CDR1 is DFQATT and CDR2 is SNEGSKA in the germline V gene (reference sequence). Trimming removed 3 bases at V and 5 bases at J, with 10 bases between. CDR3 sequence reads: CSASWGDYGYTF. The DNA of the CDR3 is TGCAGTGCTAGTTGGGGGGATTATGGCTACACCTTC.

The chain couples TRBV4-3 to TRBJ2-4; no reliable D call. CDR3 size: 11 residues. V lost 3 bases, J lost 15 bases, and 12 bases lay in between. Germline V gene data show CDR1 as LGHNA and CDR2 as YSLEER. The CDR3 sequence: CASSQPPLWYF. In DNA form, the CDR3 reads TGCGCCAGCAGCCAGCCCCCACTGTGGTACTTC.

The chain combines TRBV14 with TRBJ2-7, with D possibly TRBD2 on 5 matching bases. Trimming took off 4 bases at V and 6 bases at J, with 13 bases between the two ends. The germline CDR1 and CDR2 sequences are SGHDN and FVKESK. The CDR3 has 13 residues. This chain's CDR3 is CASSPRRAGEQYF. The CDR3 bases are TGTGCCAGCAGCCCGAGGCGGGCGGGCGAGCAGTACTTC.

The chain combines TRBV5-5 with TRBJ2-7; 7 nucleotides match TRBD2. V was pared by 4 bases and J by 0 bases, with 7 bases of the junction left unmatched. Germline assignment: CDR1 SGHKS and CDR2 YYEKEE (reference sequence). The CDR3 is 15 residues long. The CDR3 coding sequence is TGTGCCAGCAGCCTCGGGAGGCTTAGCTCCTACGAGCAGTACTTC. Encoded protein: CASSLGRLSSYEQYF.

The V call is TRBV7-2, the J call TRBJ1-2, with a weak D call TRBD1 (5 bases). Germline V gene lookup returns CDR1 SGHTA and CDR2 FQGNSA. V gave up 8 bases and J gave up 2 bases, with 18 bases separating them. This CDR3 contains 15 residues. The CDR3 region has the DNA TGTGCCAGCGGACGTCGGCAGGGATCCAACTATGGCTACACCTTC. It codes for CASGRRQGSNYGYTF. Filled out from reference TRBV7-2 and TRBJ1-2, the complete variable domain reads GAGVSQSPSNKVTEKGKDVELRCDPISGHTALYWYRQSLGQGLEFLIYFQGNSAPDKSGLPSDRFSAERTGGSVSTLTIQRTQQEDSAVYLCASGRRQGSNYGYTFGSGTRLTVV.

The rearrangement links TRBV9 to TRBJ2-7, with D tentatively TRBD2 (6 bases). The germline CDR1 and CDR2 sequences are SGDLS and YYNGEE. Between the trimmed V and J ends, which lost 0 bases and 0 bases, there was a span of 10 bases. This CDR3 region has 15 residues. The DNA for the CDR3 is TGTGCCAGCAGCGTAGCGGCGGGGTACTCCTACGAGCAGTACTTC. It codes for CASSVAAGYSYEQYF.

The gene calls are TRBV19 and TRBJ1-5; D call uncertain. The CDR3 runs to 15 residues. Looked up from germline, CDR1 is LNHDA and CDR2 is SQIVND (reference sequence). V lost 3 bases to trimming and J lost 9 bases, with 18 bases between them. The CDR3 region has the DNA TGTGCCAGTAGTATGATAGGCAGCCACCCGGGGCCCCAGCATTTT. It specifies CASSMIGSHPGPQHF.

The chain is built from TRBV6-5 and TRBJ2-6; 7 bases agree with TRBD1. From germline, CDR1 is MNHEY and CDR2 SVGAGI. J was trimmed by 2 bases and V by 9 bases; bases with no gene match: 1. CDR3 size: 13 residues. The CDR3 loop is CASDRAGANVLTF. The CDR3 nucleotides are TGTGCCAGTGACAGGGCTGGGGCCAACGTCCTGACTTTC.

The chain joins TRBV3-1 (or the pseudogene TRBV3-2) to TRBJ1-1, with 10 nucleotides matching TRBD1. V lost 4 bases and J lost 4; bases outside the gene matches: 3. The CDR3 totals 14 residues. CDR1 and CDR2 (germline): LGHDT, YNNKEL (reference sequence). CDR3 nucleotides: TGTGCCAGCAGCCGGACAGGGGGGAGCACTGAAGCTTTCTTT. Translating it yields CASSRTGGSTEAFF.

The chain links TRBV5-1 to TRBJ2-7, with 11 bases identical to TRBD2. This CDR3 region has 17 residues. Germline values: CDR1 SGHRS, CDR2 YFSETQ. V shed 0 bases and J 7 bases; nucleotides not matched to a gene: 12. The CDR3 nucleotides are TGCGCCAGCAGCTTGGCGAGGGCTAGCGGGAGGCCCTGGGAGCAGTACTTC. Its protein product is CASSLARASGRPWEQYF. Drawing the rest from reference TRBV5-1 and TRBJ2-7, the complete variable domain is KAGVTQTPRYLIKTRGQQVTLSCSPISGHRSVSWYQQTPGQGLQFLFEYFSETQRNKGNFPGRFSGRQFSNSRSEMNVSTLELGDSALYLCASSLARASGRPWEQYFGPGTRLTVT.

This clone has just one count. The genes are TRBV7-9 and TRBJ2-5, with 8 bases lining up with TRBD1. CDR1 is SEHNR and CDR2 is FQNEAQ in the germline V gene (reference sequence). Trimming at V came to 5 bases and at J to 2 bases, leaving 4 bases not matched to a gene. The CDR3 is made up of 14 amino acids. CDR3 in DNA: TGTGCCAGCAGCCTCGGGACAGGACAAGAGACCCAGTACTTC. This codes for CASSLGTGQETQYF.

The chain joins TRBV7-8 to TRBJ2-3; 7 nucleotides line up with TRBD1. CDR3 length equals 14 residues. CDR1 is SGHVS, CDR2 FQNEAQ, per germline. V shed 0 bases and J 3 bases; nucleotides not matched to a gene: 0. CDR3 nucleotide sequence: TGTGCCAGCAGCTTAGCGGACAGGACAGATACGCAGTATTTT. It yields the protein CASSLADRTDTQYF.

V and J are TRBV6-5 and TRBJ1-1, with 10 bases aligning to TRBD1. The V segment lost 6 bases and the J segment 4 bases; nucleotides outside the gene matches: 5. Germline V gene sequence: CDR1 MNHEY, CDR2 SVGAGI. This CDR3 spans 14 amino acids. DNA for the CDR3: TGTGCCAGCAGATACCGGACAGGGGGCACTGAAGCTTTCTTT. Translated, it gives CASRYRTGGTEAFF.

V gene TRBV11-2 combines with J gene TRBJ2-1, with no clear D. This CDR3 is built from 11 residues. Trimming took 2 bases from V and 7 from J, leaving 3 bases between them. CDR1 and CDR2 from the germline V gene are SGHAT and FQNNGV. DNA for the CDR3: TGTGCCAGCAGCTTACTTAATGAGCAGTTCTTC. As protein: CASSLLNEQFF.

The rearrangement links TRBV18 to TRBJ1-5, with D maybe TRBD1 (6 bases). Looked up from germline, CDR1 is KGHSH and CDR2 is LQKENI. The CDR3 runs to 14 residues. Trimming left V 8 bases short and J 2 bases short, with 13 bases between. The CDR3 sequence is CASRGEGGNQPQHF. In DNA, the CDR3 is TGTGCCAGCCGGGGGGAGGGGGGCAATCAGCCCCAGCATTTT.

The rearrangement joins TRBV9 to TRBJ1-6; 11 nucleotides align to TRBD1. The CDR3 sequence is 15 residues long. Germline lookup yields CDR1 SGDLS and CDR2 YYNGEE. V was clipped by 0 bases and J by 10 bases; unmatched bases: 3. The chain's CDR3 is CASSVAGQGVSPLHF. CDR3 DNA: TGTGCCAGCAGCGTAGCGGGACAGGGGGTCTCACCCCTCCACTTT.

The V and J genes are TRBV7-8 and TRBJ1-2; 8 bases match TRBD1. Germline V gives CDR1 SGHVS, CDR2 FQNEAQ. The CDR3 length is 14 residues. The junction had 6 bases not matched to a gene; V was cut back by 5 bases and J by 4 bases. CDR3 amino acids: CASSLGQVAYGYTF. The CDR3 DNA sequence: TGTGCCAGCAGCCTGGGACAGGTAGCCTATGGCTACACCTTC.

The chain is built from TRBV15 and TRBJ2-1; 11 nucleotides agree with TRBD2. Germline trimming cut 1 base from V and 7 bases from J; bases unmatched to any gene: 3. This CDR3 has 15 amino acids. Germline V gene data show CDR1 as LNHNV and CDR2 as YYDKDF (reference sequence). DNA for the CDR3: TGTGCCACCAGCAGAGCGGCTAGCGGGAGGAATGAGCAGTTCTTC. Its translation: CATSRAASGRNEQFF.

The sample holds a few counts of this clone. The chain couples TRBV19 to TRBJ1-2, with TRBD1 matching 7 bases. The CDR3 covers 14 residues. Germline CDR1 LNHDA, CDR2 SQIVND (reference sequence). After removal of 5 bases from V and 0 bases from J, the junction contained 3 bases not matched to a gene. The CDR3 bases are TGTGCCAGTAGTCCCGGGACAGCTAACTATGGCTACACCTTC. Its translation is CASSPGTANYGYTF.

The chain uses TRBV4-1 and TRBJ1-6; D unresolved. Trimming cost V 3 bases and J 10 bases, with 7 bases left between them. Germline loops: CDR1 MGHRA, CDR2 YSYEKL. This CDR3 is built from 12 residues. This chain's CDR3 is CASSQGPSPLHF. In DNA, the CDR3 is TGCGCCAGCAGCCAGGGCCCGTCACCCCTCCACTTT.

The chain uses TRBV7-9 and TRBJ2-3; weak D call: TRBD2 (6 bases). V was shortened by 5 bases and J by 4 bases, with 7 bases between the two germline ends. The CDR3 is made up of 12 amino acids. From germline, CDR1 is SEHNR and CDR2 FQNEAQ (reference sequence). The CDR3 DNA reads TGTGCCAGCAGCGGGGGGTCAGATACGCAGTATTTT. This codes for CASSGGSDTQYF.

The genes are TRBV5-6 and TRBJ1-2; D is unresolved. CDR3 size: 16 residues. Germline CDR1 reads SGHDT; CDR2 reads YYEEEE. Between the trimmed V and J ends, which lost 0 bases and 0 bases, there was a span of 12 bases. In DNA form, the CDR3 reads TGTGCCAGCAGCTTGGATGTCACGGAGTCTAACTATGGCTACACCTTC. It encodes CASSLDVTESNYGYTF. The full variable domain, its missing parts supplied by reference TRBV5-6 and TRBJ1-2, is DAGVTQSPTHLIKTRGQQVTLRCSPKSGHDTVSWYQQALGQGPQFIFQYYEEEERQRGNFPDRFSGHQFPNYSSELNVNALLLGDSALYLCASSLDVTESNYGYTFGSGTRLTVV.

The rearrangement joins TRBV7-2 to TRBJ1-6; a weak D match, TRBD1 (6 bases). Germline V lookup: CDR1 SGHTA, CDR2 FQGNSA. Between the trimmed V and J ends, which lost 2 bases and 7 bases, there was a span of 21 bases. This CDR3 is built from 18 residues. The CDR3 sequence is CASSLTPTRGRRNSPLHF. The CDR3 nucleotides read TGTGCCAGCAGCTTAACCCCCACCAGGGGTCGAAGGAATTCACCCCTCCACTTT. Supplemented by reference TRBV7-2 and TRBJ1-6, the full variable domain reads GAGVSQSPSNKVTEKGKDVELRCDPISGHTALYWYRQSLGQGLEFLIYFQGNSAPDKSGLPSDRFSAERTGGSVSTLTIQRTQQEDSAVYLCASSLTPTRGRRNSPLHFGNGTRLTVT.

The J gene is TRBJ1-4, the V gene TRBV2, with 7 bases aligning to TRBD1. Germline CDR1 SNHLY, CDR2 FYNNEI. V was clipped by 6 bases and J by 8 bases; unmatched bases: 15. This CDR3 comprises 16 residues. The CDR3 spells CASRDPVGTAREKLFF. CDR3 nucleotide sequence: TGTGCCAGCAGAGACCCGGTGGGGACAGCTCGGGAAAAACTGTTTTTT.

The V call is TRBV19, the J call TRBJ2-2; 8 bases map to TRBD2. Germline assignment: CDR1 LNHDA and CDR2 SQIVND (reference sequence). This CDR3 contains 17 residues. The V and J ends lost 1 base and 4 bases, in that order; junction bases with no gene match: 8. Here the CDR3 DNA reads TGTGCCAGTAGTATAGCCGCGACCGCGGGGGGCACCGGGGAGCTGTTTTTT. It yields the protein CASSIAATAGGTGELFF. The full variable domain, completed using reference TRBV19 and TRBJ2-2, is DGGITQSPKYLFRKEGQNVTLSCEQNLNHDAMYWYRQDPGQGLRLIYYSQIVNDFQKGDIAEGYSVSREKKESFPLTVTSAQKNPTAFYLCASSIAATAGGTGELFFGEGSRLTVL.